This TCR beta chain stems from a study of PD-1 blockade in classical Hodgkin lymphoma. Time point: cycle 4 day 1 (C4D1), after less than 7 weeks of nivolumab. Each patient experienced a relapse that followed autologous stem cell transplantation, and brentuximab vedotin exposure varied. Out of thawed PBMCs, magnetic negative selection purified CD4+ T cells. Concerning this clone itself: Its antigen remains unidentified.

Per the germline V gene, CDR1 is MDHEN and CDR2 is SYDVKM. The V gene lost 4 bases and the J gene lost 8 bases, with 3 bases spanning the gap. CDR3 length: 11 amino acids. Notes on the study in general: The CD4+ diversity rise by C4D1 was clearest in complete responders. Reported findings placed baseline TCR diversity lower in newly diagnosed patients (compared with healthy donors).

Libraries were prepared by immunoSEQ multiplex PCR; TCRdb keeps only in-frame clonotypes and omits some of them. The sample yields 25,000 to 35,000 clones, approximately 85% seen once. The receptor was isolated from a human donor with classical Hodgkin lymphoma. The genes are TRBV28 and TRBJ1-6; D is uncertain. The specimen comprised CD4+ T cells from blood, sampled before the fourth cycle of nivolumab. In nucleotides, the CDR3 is TGTGCCAGCAGTTCGCATTCACCCCTCCACTTT. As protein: CASSSHSPLHF.